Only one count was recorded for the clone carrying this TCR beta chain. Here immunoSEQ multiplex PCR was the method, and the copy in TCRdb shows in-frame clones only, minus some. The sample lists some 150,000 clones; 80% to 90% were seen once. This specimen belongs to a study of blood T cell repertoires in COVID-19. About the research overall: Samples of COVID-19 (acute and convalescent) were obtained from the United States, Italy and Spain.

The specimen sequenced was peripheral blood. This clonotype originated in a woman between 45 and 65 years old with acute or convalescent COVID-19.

The chain's CDR3 is CSVVDRVHLYEQYF. The CDR3, as DNA: TGCAGCGTTGTAGACAGGGTCCATCTTTACGAGCAGTACTTC. This rearrangement joins TRBV29-1 to TRBJ2-7, with TRBD1 matching over 7 bases. Germline V lookup: CDR1 SQVTM, CDR2 ANQGSEA. The ends lost 4 bases at V and 4 bases at J; junction bases unmatched: 10. The CDR3 totals 14 residues.